Sequencing of this T cell receptor (beta chain) was carried out in a study of response to subunit inactivated influenza vaccine. This clonotype was seen at least ten times. Its specificity is unknown. MiXCR, run by TCRdb on the RT-PCR reads, gives a single entry per CDR3 protein. The profile shows 800,000 to 1,000,000 distinct CDR3 sequences, about 20% of them singletons. Points from the study as a whole: Authors suggested each seasonal flu vaccination may recruit only limited numbers of new T cells.

This CDR3 has 16 residues. After removal of 1 base from V and 2 bases from J, the junction contained 4 bases not matched to a gene. The chain has TRBV12-3 or TRBV12-4 and TRBJ2-5; 10 bases are shared with TRBD2. This sample comprised PBMCs from blood, obtained 4 to 6 days after vaccination. This sequence was found in a man aged 50 to 59 who received an inactivated influenza vaccine. The CDR3 protein is CASSLGLAGEQETQYF. The CDR3 bases are TGTGCCAGCAGTTTAGGGCTAGCGGGGGAACAAGAGACCCAGTACTTC.